This record covers a single T cell receptor (beta chain). Its specificity is unknown. Trimming at V came to 5 bases and at J to 6 bases, leaving 19 bases not matched to a gene. CDR1 and CDR2 from the germline V gene are KGHSH and LQKENI. The CDR3 has 19 amino acids. The data belong to a study of a mutant IDH1 vaccine in newly diagnosed glioma. Study results and limitations: Any relationship between pseudoprogression and changes in top peripheral T cell clonotypes seemed absent. Of the patients, 80% to 95% had vaccine-induced immune responses.

Indicated time point: baseline, week 1 (first vaccination visit). As for treatment: pre-vaccination baseline after standard-of-care therapy. The method was immunoSEQ multiplex PCR; TCRdb's version includes in-frame clones alone and lacks a portion of them. The data hold roughly 50,000 clones, with 80% to 90% observed a single time. This chain uses TRBV18 with TRBJ1-6, with TRBD1 matching over 7 bases. This receptor was taken from a man aged 18 to 30 with glioma. The starting material was PBMCs, obtained from a glioma patient treated with radiotherapy, temozolomide or both. The CDR3 DNA reads TGTGCCAGCTCATCGGGACAGCTCAATCCGATTCGTAGTAATTCACCCCTCCACTTT. Translation: CASSSGQLNPIRSNSPLHF.